This TCR beta chain was captured in a study of T-cell reconstitution after alpha-beta-depleted transplantation in children. Per the germline V gene, CDR1 is DFQATT and CDR2 is SNEGSKA (reference sequence). V lost 0 bases, J lost 6 bases, and 12 bases lay in between. The CDR3 has 14 residues. Construction of the TCRbeta library involved unique molecular identifiers. TCRdb reprocessed the PCR reads via MiXCR and lists one record per CDR3 protein. Seen here are about 400,000 distinct CDR3 sequences, about a fifth observed once, and the top ten hold approximately 3.9%. The chain has TRBV20-1 and TRBJ1-5, with D perhaps matching TRBD1 (5 bases). The origin of this receptor is a human donor who donated a stem cell graft to a child with acute myeloid leukemia. The material sequenced was PBMCs from the stem cell graft donor, taken from the stem cell graft. CDR3 residues: CSARDPREAQPQHF. CDR3 DNA: TGCAGTGCTAGAGATCCCAGGGAGGCTCAGCCCCAGCATTTT.